Sequencing of this T cell receptor beta chain was carried out in a study of shared clonotypes between healthy human individuals. Study as a whole: Three plates each covered CD4 naive and memory; CD8 naive two, CD8 memory one. Findings of the study overall: Unshared clonotypes carried lower generation probabilities than those common to all four donors.

The V gene's germline CDR1 is SGHDT and CDR2 YYEEEE. Trimming took off 4 bases at V and 4 bases at J, with 14 bases between the two ends. The CDR3 loop spans 14 amino acids. Details on this clone: Its cognate antigen is unknown.

Around 32,000 T cell genomes, or around 0.2 ug DNA, went into the sorted-subset replicate PCRs. Clones were read by immunoSEQ multiplex PCR, and TCRdb kept only the in-frame ones, dropping some. The sample consists of more than 2,000,000 clones, approximately 94% of them appearing once. The sample comprised naive CD4+ T cells sorted from blood. Subset given: CD45RA+ positively selected. The chain uses TRBV5-6 and TRBJ1-2; D perhaps matches TRBD1 (6 bases). The TCR was taken from a man between 18 and 35 years old in good health. The CDR3 nucleotides read TGTGCCAGCAGCCCGGGGGCAGGGATCTATGGCTACACCTTC. As protein: CASSPGAGIYGYTF. Full variable domain (missing parts from reference TRBV5-6 and TRBJ1-2): DAGVTQSPTHLIKTRGQQVTLRCSPKSGHDTVSWYQQALGQGPQFIFQYYEEEERQRGNFPDRFSGHQFPNYSSELNVNALLLGDSALYLCASSPGAGIYGYTFGSGTRLTVV.